This T cell receptor (beta chain) was captured by sequencing in a study of long-term antiretroviral therapy in people with HIV. This clone was detected only a few times. Researchers ran immunoSEQ v3.0 at survey level. Only in-frame clones appear in the TCRdb table, and some are missing; sequencing was by immunoSEQ multiplex PCR. The data contain about 38,000 clones, around 85% of them singletons. Post-ART PBMC samples numbered at least two per donor, and pre-ART ones at least one. The CDR3 spans 14 residues. Trimming removed 3 bases from V and 5 bases from J; junction bases left unmatched: 5. Per germline, CDR1 KGHSH and CDR2 LQKENI.

This chain connects TRBV18 to TRBJ2-7; the match to TRBD1 covers 9 bases. Sequencing was performed on unsorted PBMCs, taken 1.5 years after starting antiretroviral therapy. The sequence was obtained from a man younger than 35 with HIV. CDR3 residues: CASSPGQGRHEQYF. The DNA for the CDR3 is TGTGCCAGCTCACCGGGACAGGGAAGGCACGAGCAGTACTTC.